What follows are 10 T cell receptor beta chains derived from one specimen sequenced in a study of cytomegalovirus exposure and HLA in healthy donors. It was with 60 Vbeta and 13 Jbeta primers that the PCR ran. Sequenced by immunoSEQ multiplex PCR; TCRdb stores in-frame clones only, minus some. The sample contains around 150,000 clones, 80% to 90% of which appear only once. The sequenced sample consisted of PBMCs. These receptors came from a woman under 30 in good health and CMV-seronegative.

The V gene is TRBV7-9, the J gene TRBJ2-1, with D unresolved. Between the trimmed V and J ends, which lost 2 bases and 8 bases, there was a span of 16 bases. Germline V gives CDR1 SEHNR, CDR2 FQNEAQ (reference sequence). CDR3 length: 15 residues. CDR3 protein: CASSLTSAVLDEQFF. Written as DNA, the CDR3 is TGTGCCAGCAGCTTAACCTCGGCGGTCCTGGATGAGCAGTTCTTC. Drawing the rest from reference TRBV7-9 and TRBJ2-1, the complete variable domain is DTGVSQNPRHKITKRGQNVTFRCDPISEHNRLYWYRQTLGQGPEFLTYFQNEAQLEKSRLLSDRFSAERPKGSFSTLEIQRTEQGDSAMYLCASSLTSAVLDEQFFGPGTRLTVL.

The V call is TRBV4-1, the J call TRBJ2-3; 13 bases line up with TRBD2. CDR1 is MGHRA and CDR2 is YSYEKL in the germline V gene. V lost 0 bases to trimming and J lost 3 bases; unmatched junction nucleotides: 18. CDR3 length: 22 amino acids. The CDR3 DNA sequence: TGCGCCAGCAGCCAAGAGCCAATGCCGGGACTAGCGGGAATGATCCGGACAGATACGCAGTATTTT. It translates to CASSQEPMPGLAGMIRTDTQYF.

The chain joins TRBV28 to TRBJ2-3, with 9 bases aligning to TRBD2. The CDR3 is 17 residues long. Germline V gene sequence: CDR1 MDHEN, CDR2 SYDVKM. After removal of 5 bases from V and 1 base from J, the junction contained 10 bases not matched to a gene. The CDR3, as DNA: TGTGCCAGCAGTCTCCTGCCAGCGGGAGGCCGCACAGATACGCAGTATTTT. Encoded protein: CASSLLPAGGRTDTQYF.

V usage is TRBV5-8 and J usage is TRBJ1-4; D not resolved. The CDR3 has 13 amino acids. V was cut by 1 base and J by 8 bases, with 9 bases left in between. The germline V gene has CDR1 SGHTS and CDR2 YDEGEE. The CDR3 loop is CASSLMAEEKLFF. CDR3 in DNA: TGTGCCAGCAGCTTGATGGCAGAAGAAAAACTGTTTTTT.

The chain has TRBV4-1 and TRBJ2-3; D may be TRBD2 (5 bases). CDR3 length: 18 residues. In germline, CDR1 is MGHRA, CDR2 YSYEKL. Deletions cut 1 base from V and 2 bases from J, with 19 bases between. In nucleotides, the CDR3 is TGCGCCAGCAGCCAAGGAATCGGGGTCGGGCAGATCACAGATACGCAGTATTTT. Its translation: CASSQGIGVGQITDTQYF.

The rearrangement uses TRBV7-9 and TRBJ1-4; possible D gene TRBD1, 6 bases. V was pared by 5 bases and J by 0 bases, with 19 bases between. Germline loops: CDR1 SEHNR, CDR2 FQNEAQ (reference sequence). There are 18 residues in the CDR3. CDR3 sequence: CASSLGRTALATNEKLFF. Written as DNA, the CDR3 is TGTGCCAGCAGCCTAGGTCGGACAGCCTTAGCAACTAATGAAAAACTGTTTTTT.

This chain joins TRBV28 and TRBJ1-2, with no clear D. CDR1 is MDHEN and CDR2 is SYDVKM in the germline V gene. Trimming stripped 8 bases from V and 8 bases from J, with 18 bases between. This CDR3 comprises 13 residues. This chain's CDR3 is CASGEIGVTGYTF. CDR3 nucleotide sequence: TGTGCCAGCGGGGAAATCGGGGTAACCGGCTACACCTTC.

The chain has TRBV7-3 and TRBJ2-5; TRBD1 matches 7 bases. This CDR3 spans 15 amino acids. Losses at the gene ends were 5 bases for V and 1 base for J; bases not matched to a gene: 7. Per the germline V gene, CDR1 is SGHTA and CDR2 is FQGTGA. The CDR3, as DNA: TGTGCCAGCAGCCAACAGGGGACAATCCAAGAGACCCAGTACTTC. This codes for CASSQQGTIQETQYF.

J is TRBJ2-3 and V is TRBV7-2; 8 nucleotides agree with TRBD2. V lost 2 bases to trimming and J lost 8 bases; unmatched junction nucleotides: 3. CDR1 and CDR2 from the germline V gene are SGHTA and FQGNSA. The CDR3 consists of 13 residues. CDR3 nucleotides: TGTGCCAGCAGCTTAACGGCGGGAGGTACGCAGTATTTT. Translation: CASSLTAGGTQYF.

This sequence joins TRBV7-9 and TRBJ2-1; TRBD2 matches at 10 bases. This CDR3 region has 15 residues. In germline, CDR1 is SEHNR, CDR2 FQNEAQ (reference sequence). V shed 5 bases, J shed 0 bases, and the junction held 1 base outside the gene matches. CDR3 sequence reads: CASSPSGSSYNEQFF. Written as DNA, the CDR3 is TGTGCCAGCAGCCCTAGCGGGAGCTCCTACAATGAGCAGTTCTTC.